The 5 T cell receptor beta chains presented below share a single source sample, sequenced in a study of blood T cell repertoires in COVID-19. Some clones are missing from TCRdb's copy, which holds only in-frame ones; the method was immunoSEQ multiplex PCR. The sample lists some 200,000 clones, approximately 85% occurring once. Specimen: peripheral blood. The source is a woman in her seventies with COVID-19, enrolled during active disease.

The rearrangement uses TRBV10-2 and TRBJ1-6; maybe TRBD1 (5 bases). Between the trimmed V and J ends, which lost 0 bases and 5 bases, there was a span of 11 bases. This CDR3 contains 16 residues. CDR1 is WSHSY, CDR2 SAAADI, per germline. The CDR3 region has the DNA TGCGCCAGCAGTGAGTCAATTAGGGGAAATAATTCACCCCTCCACTTT. Protein: CASSESIRGNNSPLHF.

CDR3 residues: CASRKTGSSYNEQFF. The CDR3 DNA reads TGTGCCAGTAGAAAAACAGGGAGCTCCTACAATGAGCAGTTCTTC. V and J are TRBV19 and TRBJ2-1, with D perhaps matching TRBD1 (6 bases). Germline loops: CDR1 LNHDA, CDR2 SQIVND (reference sequence). V was cut by 6 bases and J by 0 bases, with 12 bases left in between. The CDR3 totals 15 residues. Full variable domain (missing parts from reference TRBV19 and TRBJ2-1): DGGITQSPKYLFRKEGQNVTLSCEQNLNHDAMYWYRQDPGQGLRLIYYSQIVNDFQKGDIAEGYSVSREKKESFPLTVTSAQKNPTAFYLCASRKTGSSYNEQFFGPGTRLTVL.

The chain joins TRBV4-1 to TRBJ1-1, with D perhaps TRBD1 (6 bases). V shed 4 bases and J shed 1 base, with 10 bases lying between them. The CDR3 has 14 amino acids. Germline CDR1 reads MGHRA; CDR2 reads YSYEKL. CDR3 in DNA: TGCGCCAGCAGCCGGGGGCCAAGGAACACTGAAGCTTTCTTT. Translated: CASSRGPRNTEAFF.

V gene TRBV7-8 combines with J gene TRBJ2-4, with 10 positions matching TRBD2. There are 20 residues in the CDR3. The V segment lost 1 base and the J segment 2 bases; nucleotides outside the gene matches: 14. CDR1 is SGHVS, CDR2 FQNEAQ, per germline. DNA for the CDR3: TGTGCCAGCAGCTTAGGGGCCGGAGGGCTAGCGGGAGTACCCAAAAACATTCAGTACTTC. It encodes CASSLGAGGLAGVPKNIQYF.

Only one count was recorded for this clone. The V and J genes are TRBV5-1 and TRBJ2-3; the match to TRBD2 covers 13 bases. After removal of 2 bases from V and 2 bases from J, the junction contained 8 bases not matched to a gene. CDR3 size: 18 residues. Germline V gene lookup returns CDR1 SGHRS and CDR2 YFSETQ. The CDR3 sequence: CASSLGGTSGKTTDTQYF. Written as DNA, the CDR3 is TGCGCCAGCAGCTTAGGGGGGACTAGCGGGAAAACCACAGATACGCAGTATTTT.